This T cell receptor (beta chain) was observed in a study of identical twins (dated by TCRdb to the mid-2010s). Regarding the complete study: To test whether fetal clonotypes persist, the study used deep sequencing on TCR alpha and beta repertoires from monozygotic twins, unrelated adults of various ages, and cord blood. Replicate twin experiments were performed at different times using different library preparation protocols to rule out contamination.

Its CDR3 holds 13 amino acids, cysteine through phenylalanine. Left in the record is the CDR3 DNA by itself, 39 bases read in frame from the first base. V loses 5 bases, J loses 9 bases, and the germline ends lie 17 bases apart. CDR1 is given as SQVTM and CDR2 as ANQGSEA, both from the germline V gene. All donors were healthy Caucasians. Comments on this clonotype: The clone's antigen remains unknown. No base-level quality is on record; no much larger clone is a single base apart.

What the work shows at the level of the full study, not this receptor alone: Compared with coincidental sharing between unrelated individuals, out-of-frame TCR alpha sequences shared between twins had an excess of sequences with low generation probability. Out-of-frame TCR alpha sharing in monozygotic twins was systematically underestimated by recombination models, whereas sharing between unrelated individuals was in agreement with the recombination models. Because the same donors could not be followed over many years, the conclusions depended on cross-sectional statistical analysis. Fewer insertions were carried by abundant cord blood beta clonotypes; a weaker similar trend was observed in young adult naive repertoires, while no such trend was observed in memory repertoires. Zero-insertion analyses could be partly confounded by invariant T cells such as MAIT and iNKT, though diverse VJ usage argued against such confounding for most clonotypes. In beta out-of-frame sequences, excess twin sharing was weaker, because having fewer shared sequences lowered the signal-to-noise ratio.

Libraries were made using 5' RACE. Sequencing was performed on an Illumina HiSeq 2000. Template switching introduced a universal primer binding site; the final cDNA contained a unique molecular identifier, enabling accurate counting of TCR cDNA molecules. First-strand cDNA for TCR alpha and beta chains was synthesized from specific primers in the conserved constant-segment region. To control for contamination, each cDNA library was double barcoded with a SMART-Mk sample barcode plus Illumina barcodes. TruSeq adapter sequences and Illumina sample barcodes were added in two successive PCR steps. The TCR alpha and beta cDNA libraries were sequenced on the Illumina HiSeq platform using custom primers. From the authors' description of their analysis: Unique molecular identifiers were extracted from raw reads with MiGEC, and CDR3 positions were determined with MiXCR. Recombination models were inferred per individual with the repgenHMM and IGoR tools using an EM algorithm. The tcR package in R was used for shared clonotype analysis, with sharing normalized by the product of cloneset sizes. To study raw recombination free of thymic and clonal selection effects, out-of-frame nonproductive sequences were analyzed. TCRdb cleaned the public reads at Q25 with fastp, built clones with MiXCR and kept in-frame beta chains. Every CDR3 protein is listed once, alongside the most common genes and DNA of its rows. The V and J calls reflect TCRdb's pipeline rather than the authors' work. Within this sample are roughly 1.6 million distinct CDR3 sequences, with around 33% of them counted one time only. Around 0.25% of the sample lies in the top ten.

The rearrangement joined TRBV29-1 to TRBJ2-1; the D segment cannot be called with confidence. This TCR was recovered from a newborn girl in good health. Sequenced sample: cord blood. CDR3 sequence: CSVLIRSLVEQFF. The DNA sequence is TGCAGCGTTCTAATCCGGAGTTTAGTTGAGCAGTTCTTC.